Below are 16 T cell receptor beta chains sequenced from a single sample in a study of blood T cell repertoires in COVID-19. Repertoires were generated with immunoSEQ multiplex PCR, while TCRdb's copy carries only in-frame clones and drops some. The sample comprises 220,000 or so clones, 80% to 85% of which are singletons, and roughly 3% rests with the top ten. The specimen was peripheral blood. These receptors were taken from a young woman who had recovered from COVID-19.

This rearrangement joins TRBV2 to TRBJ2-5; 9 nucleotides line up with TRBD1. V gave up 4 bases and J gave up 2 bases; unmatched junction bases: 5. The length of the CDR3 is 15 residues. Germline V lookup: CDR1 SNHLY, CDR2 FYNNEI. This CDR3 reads CASSARDRAQETQYF. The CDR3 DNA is TGTGCCAGCAGTGCCCGGGACAGGGCGCAAGAGACCCAGTACTTC. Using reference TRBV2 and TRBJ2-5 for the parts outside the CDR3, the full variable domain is EPEVTQTPSHQVTQMGQEVILRCVPISNHLYFYWYRQILGQKVEFLVSFYNNEISEKSEIFDDQFSVERPDGSNFTLKIRSTKLEDSAMYFCASSARDRAQETQYFGPGTRLLVL.

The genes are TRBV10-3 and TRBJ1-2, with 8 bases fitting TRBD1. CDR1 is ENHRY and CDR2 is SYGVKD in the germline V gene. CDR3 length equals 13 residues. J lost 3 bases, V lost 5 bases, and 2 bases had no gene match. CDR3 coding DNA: TGTGCCATCAGTTTACAGGGGGACTATGGCTACACCTTC. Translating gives CAISLQGDYGYTF.

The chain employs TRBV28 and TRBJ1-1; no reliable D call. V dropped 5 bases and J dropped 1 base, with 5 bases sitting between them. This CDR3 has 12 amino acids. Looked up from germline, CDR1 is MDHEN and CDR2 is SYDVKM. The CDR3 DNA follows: TGTGCCAGCAGTGACAAGAACACTGAAGCTTTCTTT. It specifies CASSDKNTEAFF.

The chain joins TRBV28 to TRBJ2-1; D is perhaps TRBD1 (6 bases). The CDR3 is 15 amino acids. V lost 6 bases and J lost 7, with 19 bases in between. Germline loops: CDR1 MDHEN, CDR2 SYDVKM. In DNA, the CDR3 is TGTGCCAGCAGCGCGGTGGGGGCGCAAAGTAATGAGCAGTTCTTC. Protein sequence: CASSAVGAQSNEQFF.

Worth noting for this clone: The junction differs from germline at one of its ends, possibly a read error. The CDR3 nucleotides are TGTGCCAGCAGTGAAAGGCAGTCAGCAGCGGGAGTCTCCCACAATGAGCAGTTCTTC. Translated, it gives CASSERQSAAGVSHNEQFF. The rearrangement joins TRBV6-1 to TRBJ2-1, with TRBD2 matching over 8 bases. Germline-derived CDR1 and CDR2 are MNHNS and SASEGT. This CDR3 has 19 residues.

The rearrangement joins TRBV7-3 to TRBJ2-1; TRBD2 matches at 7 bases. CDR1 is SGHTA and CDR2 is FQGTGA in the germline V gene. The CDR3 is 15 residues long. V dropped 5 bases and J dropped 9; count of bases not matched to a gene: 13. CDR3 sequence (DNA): TGTGCCAGCAGCCTTCTAGCGGCGCAGGTTGGTGAGCAGTTCTTC. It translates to CASSLLAAQVGEQFF.

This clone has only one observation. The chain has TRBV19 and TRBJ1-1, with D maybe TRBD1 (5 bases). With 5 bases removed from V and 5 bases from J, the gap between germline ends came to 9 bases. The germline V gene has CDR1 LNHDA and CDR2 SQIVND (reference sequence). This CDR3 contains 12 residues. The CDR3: CASSPGGTEAFF. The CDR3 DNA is TGTGCCAGTAGTCCGGGGGGGACTGAAGCTTTCTTT.

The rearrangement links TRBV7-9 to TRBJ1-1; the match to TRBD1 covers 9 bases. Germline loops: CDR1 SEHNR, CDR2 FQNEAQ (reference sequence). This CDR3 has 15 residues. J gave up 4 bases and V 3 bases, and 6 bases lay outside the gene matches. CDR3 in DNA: TGTGCCAGCAGCTTGGGGGACAGGGTGGCCACTGAAGCTTTCTTT. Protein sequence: CASSLGDRVATEAFF. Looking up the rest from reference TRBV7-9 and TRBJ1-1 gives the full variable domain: DTGVSQNPRHKITKRGQNVTFRCDPISEHNRLYWYRQTLGQGPEFLTYFQNEAQLEKSRLLSDRFSAERPKGSFSTLEIQRTEQGDSAMYLCASSLGDRVATEAFFGQGTRLTVV.

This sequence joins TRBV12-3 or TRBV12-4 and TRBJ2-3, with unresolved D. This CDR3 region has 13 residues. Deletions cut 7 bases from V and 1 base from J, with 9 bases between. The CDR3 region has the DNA TGTGCCAGCACGTTGGGCGGCACAGATACGCAGTATTTT. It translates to CASTLGGTDTQYF.

The CDR3 reads CATSDFTSGLNTGELFF. The CDR3 region has the DNA TGTGCCACCAGTGATTTCACTAGCGGCTTAAACACCGGGGAGCTGTTTTTT. J is TRBJ2-2 and V is TRBV24-1; 8 nucleotides match TRBD2. This CDR3 comprises 17 residues. The germline CDR1 and CDR2 sequences are KGHDR and SFDVKD. V was pared by 1 base and J by 2 bases, with 5 bases of the junction left unmatched.

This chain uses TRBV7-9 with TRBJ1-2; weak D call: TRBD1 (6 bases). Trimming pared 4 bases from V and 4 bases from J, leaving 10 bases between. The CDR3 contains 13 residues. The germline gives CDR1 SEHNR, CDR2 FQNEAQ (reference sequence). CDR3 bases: TGTGCCAGCAGCTCACAGGGTATCTATGGCTACACCTTC. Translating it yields CASSSQGIYGYTF.

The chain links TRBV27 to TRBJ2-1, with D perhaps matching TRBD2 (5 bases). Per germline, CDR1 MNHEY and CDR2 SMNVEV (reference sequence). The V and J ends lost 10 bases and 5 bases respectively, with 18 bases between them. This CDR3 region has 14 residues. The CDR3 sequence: CATYLEAPNNEQFF. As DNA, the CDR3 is TGTGCCACCTACTTGGAGGCACCTAACAATGAGCAGTTCTTC.

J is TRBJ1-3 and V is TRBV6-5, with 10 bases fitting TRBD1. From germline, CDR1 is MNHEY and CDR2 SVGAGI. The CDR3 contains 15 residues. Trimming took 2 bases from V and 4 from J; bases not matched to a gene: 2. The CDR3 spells CASSYGTGDGNTIYF. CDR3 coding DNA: TGTGCCAGCAGTTACGGGACAGGGGACGGAAACACCATATATTTT.

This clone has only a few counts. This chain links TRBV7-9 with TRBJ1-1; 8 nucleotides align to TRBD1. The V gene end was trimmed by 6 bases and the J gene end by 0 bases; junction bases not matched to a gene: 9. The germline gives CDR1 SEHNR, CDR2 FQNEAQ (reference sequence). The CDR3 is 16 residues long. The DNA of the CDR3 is TGTGCCAGCAGTTCAGGACAGGGCCGGGTGAACACTGAAGCTTTCTTT. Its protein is CASSSGQGRVNTEAFF. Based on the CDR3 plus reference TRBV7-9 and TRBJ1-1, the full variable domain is DTGVSQNPRHKITKRGQNVTFRCDPISEHNRLYWYRQTLGQGPEFLTYFQNEAQLEKSRLLSDRFSAERPKGSFSTLEIQRTEQGDSAMYLCASSSGQGRVNTEAFFGQGTRLTVV.

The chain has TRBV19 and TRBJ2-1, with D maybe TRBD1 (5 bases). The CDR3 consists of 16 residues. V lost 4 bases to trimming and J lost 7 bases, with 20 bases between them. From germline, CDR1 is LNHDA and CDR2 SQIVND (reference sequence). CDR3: CASSTQTVPTGNEQFF. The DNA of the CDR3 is TGTGCCAGTAGTACCCAGACAGTCCCCACCGGGAATGAGCAGTTCTTC. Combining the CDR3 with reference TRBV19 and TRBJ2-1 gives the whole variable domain DGGITQSPKYLFRKEGQNVTLSCEQNLNHDAMYWYRQDPGQGLRLIYYSQIVNDFQKGDIAEGYSVSREKKESFPLTVTSAQKNPTAFYLCASSTQTVPTGNEQFFGPGTRLTVL.

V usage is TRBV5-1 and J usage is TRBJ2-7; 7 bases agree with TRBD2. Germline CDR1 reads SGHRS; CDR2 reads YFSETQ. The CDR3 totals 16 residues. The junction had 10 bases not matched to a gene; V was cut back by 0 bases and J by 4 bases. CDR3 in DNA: TGCGCCAGCAGCTTGGGAAGGCTAGCGGATATTTACGAGCAGTACTTC. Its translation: CASSLGRLADIYEQYF.